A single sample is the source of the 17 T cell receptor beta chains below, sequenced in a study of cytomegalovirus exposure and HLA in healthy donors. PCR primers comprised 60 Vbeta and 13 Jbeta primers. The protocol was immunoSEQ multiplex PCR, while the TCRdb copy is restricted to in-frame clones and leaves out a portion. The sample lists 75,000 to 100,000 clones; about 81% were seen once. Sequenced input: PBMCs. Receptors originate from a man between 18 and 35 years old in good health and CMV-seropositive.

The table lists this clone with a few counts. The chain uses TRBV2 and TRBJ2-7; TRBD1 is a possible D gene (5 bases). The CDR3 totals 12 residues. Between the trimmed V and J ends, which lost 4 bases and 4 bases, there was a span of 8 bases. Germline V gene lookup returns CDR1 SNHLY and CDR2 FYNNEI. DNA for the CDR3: TGTGCCAGCAGTGGCGGACATTACGAGCAGTACTTC. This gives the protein CASSGGHYEQYF.

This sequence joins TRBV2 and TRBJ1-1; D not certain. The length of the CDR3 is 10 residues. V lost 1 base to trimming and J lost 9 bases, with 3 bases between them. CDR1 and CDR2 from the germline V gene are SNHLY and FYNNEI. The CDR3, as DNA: TGTGCCAGCAGTGAAGGGCAAGCTTTCTTT. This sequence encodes CASSEGQAFF.

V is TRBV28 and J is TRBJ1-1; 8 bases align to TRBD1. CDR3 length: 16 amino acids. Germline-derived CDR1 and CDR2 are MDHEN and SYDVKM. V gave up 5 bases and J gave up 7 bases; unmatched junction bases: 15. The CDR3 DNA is TGTGCCAGCAGTCCAATCGGACAGGGACGAAGCAGTGAAGCTTTCTTT. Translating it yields CASSPIGQGRSSEAFF.

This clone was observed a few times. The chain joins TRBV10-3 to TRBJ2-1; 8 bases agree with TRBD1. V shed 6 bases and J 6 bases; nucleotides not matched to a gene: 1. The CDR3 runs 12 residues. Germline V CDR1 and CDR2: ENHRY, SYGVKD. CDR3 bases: TGTGCCATCAGGACAGGGGCCAATGAGCAGTTCTTC. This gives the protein CAIRTGANEQFF.

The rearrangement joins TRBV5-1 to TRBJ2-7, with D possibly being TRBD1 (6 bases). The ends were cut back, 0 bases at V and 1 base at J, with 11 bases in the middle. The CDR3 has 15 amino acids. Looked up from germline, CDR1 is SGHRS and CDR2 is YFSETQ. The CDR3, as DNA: TGCGCCAGCAGCTTGGCAGGGGACAAGTCCTACGAGCAGTACTTC. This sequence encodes CASSLAGDKSYEQYF.

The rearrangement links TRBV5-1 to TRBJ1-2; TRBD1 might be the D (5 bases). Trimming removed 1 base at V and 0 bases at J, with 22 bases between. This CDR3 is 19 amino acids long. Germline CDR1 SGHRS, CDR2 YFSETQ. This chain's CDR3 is CASSLIGGERRGTNYGYTF. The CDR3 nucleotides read TGCGCCAGCAGCTTGATCGGGGGGGAGCGGCGGGGGACTAACTATGGCTACACCTTC. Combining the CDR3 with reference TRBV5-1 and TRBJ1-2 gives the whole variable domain KAGVTQTPRYLIKTRGQQVTLSCSPISGHRSVSWYQQTPGQGLQFLFEYFSETQRNKGNFPGRFSGRQFSNSRSEMNVSTLELGDSALYLCASSLIGGERRGTNYGYTFGSGTRLTVV.

Here the CDR3 reads CASSEADRTGSTETQYF. The CDR3, as DNA: TGTGCCAGCAGTGAAGCCGACCGGACAGGGTCAACGGAGACCCAGTACTTC. V is TRBV6-1 and J is TRBJ2-5; 8 positions agree with TRBD1. J was trimmed by 5 bases and V by 0 bases; bases with no gene match: 11. CDR3 length equals 17 residues. Per the germline V gene, CDR1 is MNHNS and CDR2 is SASEGT.

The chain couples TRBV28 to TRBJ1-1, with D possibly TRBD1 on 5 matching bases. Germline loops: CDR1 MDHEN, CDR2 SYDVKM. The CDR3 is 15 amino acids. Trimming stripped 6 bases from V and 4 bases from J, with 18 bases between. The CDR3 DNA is TGTGCCAGCAGGCCCACCCGGGGCGGGGGCACTGAAGCTTTCTTT. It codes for CASRPTRGGGTEAFF.

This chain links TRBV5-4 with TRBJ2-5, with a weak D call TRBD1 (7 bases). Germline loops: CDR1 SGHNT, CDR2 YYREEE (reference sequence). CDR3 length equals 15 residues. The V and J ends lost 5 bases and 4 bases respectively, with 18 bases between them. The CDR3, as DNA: TGTGCCAGCAGTCCCCAGGAGGGACAGAGAGAGACCCAGTACTTC. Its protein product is CASSPQEGQRETQYF.

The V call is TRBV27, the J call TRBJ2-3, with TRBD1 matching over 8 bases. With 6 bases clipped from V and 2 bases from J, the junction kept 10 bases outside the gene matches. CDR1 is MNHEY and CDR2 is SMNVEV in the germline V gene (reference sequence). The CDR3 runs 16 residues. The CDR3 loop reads CASSPNRTGNTDTQYF. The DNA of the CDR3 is TGTGCCAGCAGCCCAAATCGGACAGGGAACACAGATACGCAGTATTTT.

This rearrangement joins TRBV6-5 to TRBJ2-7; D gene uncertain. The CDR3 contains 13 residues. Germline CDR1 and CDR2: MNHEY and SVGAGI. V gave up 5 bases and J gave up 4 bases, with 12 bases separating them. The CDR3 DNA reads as TGTGCCAGCAGTCTAGACCGGATTTACGAGCAGTACTTC. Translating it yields CASSLDRIYEQYF.

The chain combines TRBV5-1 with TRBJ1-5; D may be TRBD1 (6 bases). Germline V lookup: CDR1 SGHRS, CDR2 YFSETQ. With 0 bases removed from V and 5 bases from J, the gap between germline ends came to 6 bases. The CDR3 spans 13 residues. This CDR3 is CASSLDRDQPQHF. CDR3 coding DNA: TGCGCCAGCAGCTTGGACAGGGATCAGCCCCAGCATTTT.

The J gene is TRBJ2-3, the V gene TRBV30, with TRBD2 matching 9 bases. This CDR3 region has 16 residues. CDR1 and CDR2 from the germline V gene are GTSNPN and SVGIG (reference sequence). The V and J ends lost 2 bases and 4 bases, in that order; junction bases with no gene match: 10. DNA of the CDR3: TGTGCCTGGAGTCCCCCGGCGGGGGGGCTACCAGATACGCAGTATTTT. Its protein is CAWSPPAGGLPDTQYF.

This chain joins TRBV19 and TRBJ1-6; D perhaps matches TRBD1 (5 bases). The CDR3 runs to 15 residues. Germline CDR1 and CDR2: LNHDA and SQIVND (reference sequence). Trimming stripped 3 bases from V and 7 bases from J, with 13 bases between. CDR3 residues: CASSIGQGRNSPLHF. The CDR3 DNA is TGTGCCAGTAGTATTGGGCAGGGAAGGAATTCACCCCTCCACTTT.

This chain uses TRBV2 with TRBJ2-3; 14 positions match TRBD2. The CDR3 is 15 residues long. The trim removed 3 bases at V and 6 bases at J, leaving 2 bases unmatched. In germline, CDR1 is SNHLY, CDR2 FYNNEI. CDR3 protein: CASSEGLAGADTQYF. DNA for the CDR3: TGTGCCAGCAGTGAGGGACTAGCGGGGGCTGATACGCAGTATTTT.

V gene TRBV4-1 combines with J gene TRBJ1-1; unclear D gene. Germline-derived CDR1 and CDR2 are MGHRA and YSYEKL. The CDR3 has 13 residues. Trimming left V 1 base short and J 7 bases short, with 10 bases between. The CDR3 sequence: CASSQGQRDEAFF. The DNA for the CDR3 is TGCGCCAGCAGCCAAGGTCAACGGGATGAAGCTTTCTTT.

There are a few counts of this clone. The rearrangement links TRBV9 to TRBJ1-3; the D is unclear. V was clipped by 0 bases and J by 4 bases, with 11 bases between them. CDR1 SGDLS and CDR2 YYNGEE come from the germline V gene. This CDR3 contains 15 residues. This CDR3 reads CASSVGVDSGNTIYF. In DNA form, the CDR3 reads TGTGCCAGCAGCGTAGGGGTGGACTCCGGAAACACCATATATTTT. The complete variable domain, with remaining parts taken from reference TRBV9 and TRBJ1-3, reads DSGVTQTPKHLITATGQRVTLRCSPRSGDLSVYWYQQSLDQGLQFLIQYYNGEERAKGNILERFSAQQFPDLHSELNLSSLELGDSALYFCASSVGVDSGNTIYFGEGSWLTVV.